What follows describes a single T cell receptor beta chain. This CDR3 spans 19 amino acids. The germline V gene has CDR1 MNHEY and CDR2 SVGEGT. With 5 bases clipped from V and 3 bases from J, the junction kept 10 bases outside the gene matches. Profiled with immunoSEQ multiplex PCR; TCRdb holds only in-frame clones, not every one. The sample holds about 140,000 clones, around 88% seen once. The record originates from a study of control samples from healthy donors and cancer patients. V and J are TRBV6-2 or TRBV6-3 and TRBJ2-2, with 15 bases aligning to TRBD2. Material: blood. The clonotype was recovered from a man aged 18 to 30 in good health. Here the CDR3 DNA reads TGTGCCAGCAGTCCCGGACTAGCGGGGGGGCCGCGGGACACCGGGGAGCTGTTTTTT. Protein product: CASSPGLAGGPRDTGELFF.